This entry lists 10 T cell receptor beta chains sequenced from one sample in a study of cytomegalovirus exposure and HLA in healthy donors. Primers for the PCR totalled 60 Vbeta and 13 Jbeta. Using immunoSEQ multiplex PCR, the repertoire was profiled, and TCRdb retains in-frame clones only, with some absent. The sample holds about 130,000 clones, around two thirds seen once. The sequencing sample was made of PBMCs. The receptors shown here come from a human donor in good health.

The CDR3 DNA is TGTGCCAGCAGTTTATCGGGGACAGCTTACGAGCAGTACTTC. Its protein product is CASSLSGTAYEQYF. This sequence joins TRBV27 and TRBJ2-5; 7 bases match TRBD1. The J call may be faulty, since TRBJ2-7 better matches the DNA end. This CDR3 is 14 amino acids long. Germline V lookup: CDR1 MNHEY, CDR2 SMNVEV (reference sequence).

The count of this clone is one. The chain couples TRBV18 to TRBJ2-7, with TRBD2 as a possible D gene (8 bases). Germline CDR1 is KGHSH and CDR2 is LQKENI. With 5 bases removed from V and 3 bases from J, the gap between germline ends came to 17 bases. The length of the CDR3 is 15 residues. CDR3: CASSYLAGQSYEQYF. CDR3 in DNA: TGTGCCAGCTCATACTTAGCGGGACAGAGCTACGAGCAGTACTTC.

The DNA for the CDR3 is TGTGCCAGCAGCCAAACCTGGGGACTAGTGGGGACCGGGGAGCTGTTTTTT. It specifies CASSQTWGLVGTGELFF. The chain recombines TRBV11-1 with TRBJ2-2; 8 nucleotides agree with TRBD2. Losses at the gene ends were 5 bases for V and 5 bases for J; bases not matched to a gene: 13. The germline V gene encodes CDR1 SGHAT and CDR2 FQDESV (reference sequence). The CDR3 has 17 residues.

V and J are TRBV15 and TRBJ2-7; 10 nucleotides align to TRBD1. Germline CDR1 reads LNHNV; CDR2 reads YYDKDF (reference sequence). The V gene end was trimmed by 1 base and the J gene end by 0 bases; junction bases not matched to a gene: 0. The CDR3 runs 15 residues. The CDR3 sequence: CATSRGTGGSYEQYF. Here the CDR3 DNA reads TGTGCCACCAGCAGAGGGACAGGGGGCTCCTACGAGCAGTACTTC.

The chain combines TRBV30 with TRBJ2-3; a possible D gene is TRBD1 (6 bases). Germline V lookup: CDR1 GTSNPN, CDR2 SVGIG (reference sequence). The length of the CDR3 is 13 residues. V dropped 2 bases and J dropped 4 bases, with 10 bases sitting between them. CDR3 DNA: TGTGCCTGGAGTATACAGGGAGCAGATACGCAGTATTTT. Its translation is CAWSIQGADTQYF.

This chain joins TRBV7-2 and TRBJ2-7; tentative D call: TRBD1 (5 bases). Germline lookup yields CDR1 SGHTA and CDR2 FQGNSA. With 3 bases removed from V and 2 bases from J, the gap between germline ends came to 8 bases. This CDR3 comprises 13 residues. Here the CDR3 reads CASSLTVTYEQYF. CDR3 sequence (DNA): TGTGCCAGCAGCTTGACAGTAACCTACGAGCAGTACTTC. The full variable domain, completed using reference TRBV7-2 and TRBJ2-7, is GAGVSQSPSNKVTEKGKDVELRCDPISGHTALYWYRQSLGQGLEFLIYFQGNSAPDKSGLPSDRFSAERTGGSVSTLTIQRTQQEDSAVYLCASSLTVTYEQYFGPGTRLTVT.

This chain connects TRBV9 to TRBJ2-1; D may be TRBD1 (6 bases). Between the trimmed V and J ends, which lost 0 bases and 5 bases, there was a span of 12 bases. Germline-derived CDR1 and CDR2 are SGDLS and YYNGEE. This CDR3 contains 15 residues. In DNA form, the CDR3 reads TGTGCCAGCAGCGTAGTGGACAGCCTCCACAATGAGCAGTTCTTC. Encoded protein: CASSVVDSLHNEQFF.

This sequence joins TRBV6-5 and TRBJ1-2; 7 bases fit TRBD1. The CDR3 runs to 13 residues. Trimming removed 5 bases from V and 3 bases from J; junction bases left unmatched: 3. Germline V gene sequence: CDR1 MNHEY, CDR2 SVGAGI. The CDR3 DNA reads TGTGCCAGCAGTGAAACAGGGGACTATGGCTACACCTTC. It translates to CASSETGDYGYTF.

There are a few counts of this clone. The chain couples TRBV10-3 to TRBJ1-2, with 8 nucleotides matching TRBD1. The V and J ends lost 5 bases and 0 bases, in that order; junction bases with no gene match: 2. This CDR3 contains 14 residues. Germline loops: CDR1 ENHRY, CDR2 SYGVKD. The CDR3: CAISRQGPNYGYTF. The CDR3 DNA is TGTGCCATCAGTCGACAGGGGCCTAACTATGGCTACACCTTC.

This chain joins TRBV11-3 and TRBJ1-1; D not certain. V lost 2 bases and J lost 2, with 9 bases in between. The CDR3 loop spans 14 amino acids. In germline, CDR1 is SGHNT, CDR2 YENEEA. The CDR3 sequence is CASSLREPNTEAFF. Here the CDR3 DNA reads TGTGCCAGCAGCTTACGGGAACCAAACACTGAAGCTTTCTTT.